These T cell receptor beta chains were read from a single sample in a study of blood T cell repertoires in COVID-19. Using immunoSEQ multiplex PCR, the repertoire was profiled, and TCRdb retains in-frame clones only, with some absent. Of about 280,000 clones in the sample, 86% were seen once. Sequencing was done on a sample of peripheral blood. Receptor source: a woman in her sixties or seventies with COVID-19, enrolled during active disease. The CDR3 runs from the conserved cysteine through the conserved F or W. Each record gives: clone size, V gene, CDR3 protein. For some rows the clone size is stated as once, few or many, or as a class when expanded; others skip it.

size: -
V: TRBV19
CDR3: CASRGSGRAKNIQYF

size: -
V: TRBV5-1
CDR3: CATSATGNYGYTF

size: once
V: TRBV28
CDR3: CASVDHYEQYF

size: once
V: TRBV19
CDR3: CASSMGQGFNQPQHF

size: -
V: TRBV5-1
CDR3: CASSPDRANTEAFF

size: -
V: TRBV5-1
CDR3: CASSSSPGIWDGYTF

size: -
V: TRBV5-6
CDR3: CASSLGSGRFNYGYTF

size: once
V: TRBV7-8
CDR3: CASSLETSGGFNRETQYF

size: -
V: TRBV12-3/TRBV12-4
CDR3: CASSPNQVQPQHF

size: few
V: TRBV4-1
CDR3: CASSQASEVGELFF

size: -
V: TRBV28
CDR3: CASSTARGLLAKNIQYF

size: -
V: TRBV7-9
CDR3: CASSLGSYGYTF

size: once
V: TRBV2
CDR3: CASSSTGGEEKLFF

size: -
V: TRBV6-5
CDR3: CASSDQGLYTDTQYF

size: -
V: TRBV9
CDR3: CASSVDRLTYNEQFF

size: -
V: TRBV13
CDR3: CASSSAGAGVYYNEQFF

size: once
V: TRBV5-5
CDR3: CASSLDVTGADSPLHF

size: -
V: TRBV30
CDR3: CAWSALTVDQPQHF

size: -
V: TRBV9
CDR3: CASNVQGDTEAFF

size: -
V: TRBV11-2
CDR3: CASSSDWTGRSGYTF

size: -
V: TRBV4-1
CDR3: CASSIGPRTSNYGYTF

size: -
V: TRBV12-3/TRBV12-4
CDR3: CASSSTGRGAFF

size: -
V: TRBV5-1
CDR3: CASSLYQGPTEAFF